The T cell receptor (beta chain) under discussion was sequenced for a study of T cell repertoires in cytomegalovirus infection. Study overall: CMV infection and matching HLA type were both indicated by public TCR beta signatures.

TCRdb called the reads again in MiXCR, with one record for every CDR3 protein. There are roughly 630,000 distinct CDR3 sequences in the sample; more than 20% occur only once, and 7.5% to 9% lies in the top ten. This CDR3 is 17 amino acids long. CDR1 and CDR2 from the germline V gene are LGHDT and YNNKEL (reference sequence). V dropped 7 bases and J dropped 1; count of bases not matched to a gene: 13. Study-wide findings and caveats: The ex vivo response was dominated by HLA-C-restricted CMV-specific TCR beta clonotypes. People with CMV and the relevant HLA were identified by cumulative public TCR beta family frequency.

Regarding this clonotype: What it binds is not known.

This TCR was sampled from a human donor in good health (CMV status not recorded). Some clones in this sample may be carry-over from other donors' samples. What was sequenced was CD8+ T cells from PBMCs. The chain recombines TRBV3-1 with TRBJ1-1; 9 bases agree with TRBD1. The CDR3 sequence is CASNNIKQGAANTEAFF. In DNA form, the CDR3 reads TGTGCCAGCAACAACATCAAACAGGGGGCCGCGAACACTGAAGCTTTCTTT.